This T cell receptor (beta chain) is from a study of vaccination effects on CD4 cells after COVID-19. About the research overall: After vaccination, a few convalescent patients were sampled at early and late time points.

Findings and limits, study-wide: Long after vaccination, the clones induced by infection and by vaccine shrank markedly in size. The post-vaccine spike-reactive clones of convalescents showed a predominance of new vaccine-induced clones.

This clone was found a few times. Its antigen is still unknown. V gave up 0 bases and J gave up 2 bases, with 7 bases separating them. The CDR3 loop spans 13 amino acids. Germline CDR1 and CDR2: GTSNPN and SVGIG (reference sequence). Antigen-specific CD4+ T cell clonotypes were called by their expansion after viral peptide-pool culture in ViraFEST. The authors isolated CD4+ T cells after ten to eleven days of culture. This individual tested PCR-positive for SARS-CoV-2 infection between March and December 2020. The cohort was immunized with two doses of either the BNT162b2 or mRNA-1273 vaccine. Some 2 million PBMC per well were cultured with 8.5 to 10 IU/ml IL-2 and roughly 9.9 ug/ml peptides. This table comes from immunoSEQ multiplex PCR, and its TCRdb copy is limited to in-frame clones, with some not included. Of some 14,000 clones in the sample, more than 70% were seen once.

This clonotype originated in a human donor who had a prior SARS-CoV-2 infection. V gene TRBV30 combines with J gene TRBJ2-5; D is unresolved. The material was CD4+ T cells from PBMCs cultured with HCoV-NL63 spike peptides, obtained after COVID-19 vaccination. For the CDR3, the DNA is TGTGCCTGGAGTGTTTCGTTACAAGAGACCCAGTACTTC. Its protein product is CAWSVSLQETQYF. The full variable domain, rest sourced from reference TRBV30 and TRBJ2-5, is SQTIHQWPATLVQPVGSPLSLECTVEGTSNPNLYWYRQAAGRGLQLLFYSVGIGQISSEVPQNLSASRPQDRQFILSSKKLLLSDSGFYLCAWSVSLQETQYFGPGTRLLVL.